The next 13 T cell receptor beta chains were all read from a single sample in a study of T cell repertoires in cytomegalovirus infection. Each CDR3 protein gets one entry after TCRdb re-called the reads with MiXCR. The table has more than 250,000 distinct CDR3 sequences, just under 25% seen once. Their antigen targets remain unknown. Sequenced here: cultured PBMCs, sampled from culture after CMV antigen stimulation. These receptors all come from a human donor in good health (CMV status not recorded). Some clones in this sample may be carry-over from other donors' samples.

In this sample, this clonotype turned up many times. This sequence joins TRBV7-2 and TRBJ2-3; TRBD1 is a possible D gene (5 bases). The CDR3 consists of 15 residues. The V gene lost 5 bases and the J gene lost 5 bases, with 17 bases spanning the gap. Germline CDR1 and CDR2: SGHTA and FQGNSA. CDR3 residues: CASSLPLSQGDTQYF. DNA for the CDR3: TGTGCCAGCAGCCTCCCCCTTAGCCAGGGAGATACGCAGTATTTT.

The CDR3 nucleotides read TGTGCCAGCAGTGATATCGGGGAGACCCAGTACTTC. Protein sequence: CASSDIGETQYF. The V and J genes are TRBV2 and TRBJ2-5; D is undetermined. The CDR3 runs 12 residues. V was pared by 3 bases and J by 5 bases, with 7 bases between. From germline, CDR1 is SNHLY and CDR2 FYNNEI.

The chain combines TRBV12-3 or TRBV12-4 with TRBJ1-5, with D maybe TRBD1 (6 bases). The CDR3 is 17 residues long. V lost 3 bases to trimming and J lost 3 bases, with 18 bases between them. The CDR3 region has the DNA TGTGCCAGCAGTTTCTCTCCAGGGGAGGGTGACAATCAGCCCCAGCATTTT. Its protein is CASSFSPGEGDNQPQHF.

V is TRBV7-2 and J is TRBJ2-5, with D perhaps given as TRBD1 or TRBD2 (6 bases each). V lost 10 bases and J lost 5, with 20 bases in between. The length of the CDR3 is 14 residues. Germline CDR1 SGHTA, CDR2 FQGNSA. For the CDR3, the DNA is TGTGCCACCGATCGGGGGCTCCCACAGGAGACCCAGTACTTC. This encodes CATDRGLPQETQYF.

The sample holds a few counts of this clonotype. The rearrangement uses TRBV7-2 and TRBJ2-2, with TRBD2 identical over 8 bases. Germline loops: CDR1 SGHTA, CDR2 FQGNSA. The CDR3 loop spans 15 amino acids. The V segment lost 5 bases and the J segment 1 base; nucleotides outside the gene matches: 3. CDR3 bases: TGTGCCAGCAGCCGGAGCGGGGGGAACACCGGGGAGCTGTTTTTT. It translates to CASSRSGGNTGELFF.

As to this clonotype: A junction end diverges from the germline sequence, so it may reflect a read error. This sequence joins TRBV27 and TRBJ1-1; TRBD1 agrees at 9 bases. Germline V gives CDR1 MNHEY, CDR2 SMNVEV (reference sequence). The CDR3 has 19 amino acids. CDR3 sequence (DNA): TGTGCCAGCAGTCTATCATCGTGGGGGACAGGGAGTAAGAACACTGAAGCTTTCTTT. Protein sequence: CASSLSSWGTGSKNTEAFF.

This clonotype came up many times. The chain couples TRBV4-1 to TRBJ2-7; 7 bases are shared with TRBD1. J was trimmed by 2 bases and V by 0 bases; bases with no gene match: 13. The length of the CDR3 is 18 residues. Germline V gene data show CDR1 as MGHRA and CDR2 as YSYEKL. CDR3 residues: CASSQDDGTGTVTYEQYF. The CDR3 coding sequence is TGCGCCAGCAGCCAAGATGATGGGACCGGGACAGTAACCTACGAGCAGTACTTC.

In nucleotides, the CDR3 is TGCAGTGCGGGTAGCGGGGCCTCTAGCACAGATACGCAGTATTTT. It translates to CSAGSGASSTDTQYF. This rearrangement joins TRBV20-1 to TRBJ2-3, with TRBD2 identical over 8 bases. Per the germline V gene, CDR1 is DFQATT and CDR2 is SNEGSKA (reference sequence). The CDR3 loop spans 15 amino acids. Trimming cost V 6 bases and J 0 bases; bases outside gene matches: 8.

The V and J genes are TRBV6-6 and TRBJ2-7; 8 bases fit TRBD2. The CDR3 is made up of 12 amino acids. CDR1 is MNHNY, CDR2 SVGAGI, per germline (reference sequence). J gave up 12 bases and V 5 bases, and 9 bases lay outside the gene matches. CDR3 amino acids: CASSAGTSETYV. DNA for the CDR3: TGTGCCAGCAGTGCCGGGACTAGTGAGACGTACGTC.

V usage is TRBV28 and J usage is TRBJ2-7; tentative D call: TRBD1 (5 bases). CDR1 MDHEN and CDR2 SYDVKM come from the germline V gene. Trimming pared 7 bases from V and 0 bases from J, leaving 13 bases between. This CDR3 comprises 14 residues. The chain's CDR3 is CASKKQTVSYEQYF. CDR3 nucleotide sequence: TGTGCCAGCAAAAAACAGACAGTCTCCTACGAGCAGTACTTC.

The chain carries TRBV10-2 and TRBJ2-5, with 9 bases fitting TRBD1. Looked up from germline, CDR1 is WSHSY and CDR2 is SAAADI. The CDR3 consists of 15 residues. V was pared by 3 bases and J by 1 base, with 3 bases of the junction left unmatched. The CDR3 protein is CASSDRDRVQETQYF. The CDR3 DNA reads TGCGCCAGCAGTGACCGGGACAGGGTCCAAGAGACCCAGTACTTC.

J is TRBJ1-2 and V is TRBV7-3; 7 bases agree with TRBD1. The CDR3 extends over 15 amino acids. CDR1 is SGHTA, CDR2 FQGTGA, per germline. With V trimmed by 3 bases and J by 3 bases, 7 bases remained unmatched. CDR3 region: CASSFNDRADYGYTF. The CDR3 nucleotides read TGTGCCAGCAGCTTTAACGACAGGGCGGACTATGGCTACACCTTC.

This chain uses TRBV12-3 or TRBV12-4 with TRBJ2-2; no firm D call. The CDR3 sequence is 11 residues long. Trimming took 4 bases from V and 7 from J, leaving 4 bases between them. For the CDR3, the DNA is TGTGCCAGCAGTTGGCACGGGGAGCTGTTTTTT. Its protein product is CASSWHGELFF.